The TCR beta chain under discussion was sequenced for a study of blood T cell repertoires in COVID-19. TCRdb's copy holds only in-frame clones and misses some; the assay was immunoSEQ multiplex PCR. Counted here are 150,000 to 200,000 clones, 75% to 85% occurring once; the ten biggest clones make up around 6.9%. Losses at the gene ends were 2 bases for V and 6 bases for J; bases not matched to a gene: 12. Germline V gene sequence: CDR1 MNHEY, CDR2 SVGAGI. The CDR3 covers 16 residues. The clonotype originates from a man aged 55 to 70 with acute or convalescent COVID-19. This chain links TRBV6-5 with TRBJ1-2; 7 positions agree with TRBD1. The sample comprised peripheral blood. CDR3 bases: TGTGCCAGCAGTTACGGCTCGACAGGGTCAGGCGATGGCTACACCTTC. Translated: CASSYGSTGSGDGYTF.